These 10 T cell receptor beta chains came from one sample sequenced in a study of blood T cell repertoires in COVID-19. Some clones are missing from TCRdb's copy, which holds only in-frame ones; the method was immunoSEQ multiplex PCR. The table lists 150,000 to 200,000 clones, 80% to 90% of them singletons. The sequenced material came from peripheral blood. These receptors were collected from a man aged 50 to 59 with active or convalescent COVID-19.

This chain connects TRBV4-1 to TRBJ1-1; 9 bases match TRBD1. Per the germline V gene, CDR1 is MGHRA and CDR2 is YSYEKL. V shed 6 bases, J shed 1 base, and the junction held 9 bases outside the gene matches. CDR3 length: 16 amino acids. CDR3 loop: CASSIGQGRTNTEAFF. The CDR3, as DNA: TGCGCCAGCAGTATCGGACAGGGGAGGACGAACACTGAAGCTTTCTTT.

This CDR3 is CASSLAGLATGELFF. DNA of the CDR3: TGTGCCAGCAGCTTGGCCGGACTTGCCACCGGGGAGCTGTTTTTT. V usage is TRBV5-4 and J usage is TRBJ2-2, with D perhaps TRBD2 (5 bases). V lost 0 bases and J lost 4, with 10 bases in between. Germline loops: CDR1 SGHNT, CDR2 YYREEE (reference sequence). This CDR3 has 15 amino acids. Filled out from reference TRBV5-4 and TRBJ2-2, the complete variable domain reads ETGVTQSPTHLIKTRGQQVTLRCSSQSGHNTVSWYQQALGQGPQFIFQYYREEENGRGNFPPRFSGLQFPNYSSELNVNALELDDSALYLCASSLAGLATGELFFGEGSRLTVL.

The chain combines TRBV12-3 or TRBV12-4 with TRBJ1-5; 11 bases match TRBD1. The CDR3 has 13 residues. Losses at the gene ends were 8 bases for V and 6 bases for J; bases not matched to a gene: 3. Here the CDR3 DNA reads TGTGCCAGCGGACAGGGGGCGAGTCAGCCCCAGCATTTT. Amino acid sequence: CASGQGASQPQHF.

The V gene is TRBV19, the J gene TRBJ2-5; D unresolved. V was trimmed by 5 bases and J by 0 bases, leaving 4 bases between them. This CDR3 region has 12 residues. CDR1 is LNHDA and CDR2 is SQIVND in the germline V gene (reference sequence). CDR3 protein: CASSPYQETQYF. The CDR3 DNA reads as TGTGCCAGTAGTCCCTACCAAGAGACCCAGTACTTC. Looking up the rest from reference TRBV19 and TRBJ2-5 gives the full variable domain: DGGITQSPKYLFRKEGQNVTLSCEQNLNHDAMYWYRQDPGQGLRLIYYSQIVNDFQKGDIAEGYSVSREKKESFPLTVTSAQKNPTAFYLCASSPYQETQYFGPGTRLLVL.

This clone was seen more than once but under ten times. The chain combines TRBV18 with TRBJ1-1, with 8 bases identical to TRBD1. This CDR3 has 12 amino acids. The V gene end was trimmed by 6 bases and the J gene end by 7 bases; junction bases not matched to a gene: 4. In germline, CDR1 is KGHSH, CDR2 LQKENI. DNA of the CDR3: TGTGCCAGCTCGCAGGACAGGGATGAAGCTTTCTTT. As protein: CASSQDRDEAFF.

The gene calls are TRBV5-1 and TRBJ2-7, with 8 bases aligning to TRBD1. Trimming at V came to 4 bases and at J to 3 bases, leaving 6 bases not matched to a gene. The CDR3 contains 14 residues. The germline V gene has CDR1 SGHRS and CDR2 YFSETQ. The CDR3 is CASSLTGDDYEQYF. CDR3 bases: TGCGCCAGCAGCCTGACAGGGGACGACTACGAGCAGTACTTC. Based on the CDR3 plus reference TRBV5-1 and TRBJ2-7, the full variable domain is KAGVTQTPRYLIKTRGQQVTLSCSPISGHRSVSWYQQTPGQGLQFLFEYFSETQRNKGNFPGRFSGRQFSNSRSEMNVSTLELGDSALYLCASSLTGDDYEQYFGPGTRLTVT.

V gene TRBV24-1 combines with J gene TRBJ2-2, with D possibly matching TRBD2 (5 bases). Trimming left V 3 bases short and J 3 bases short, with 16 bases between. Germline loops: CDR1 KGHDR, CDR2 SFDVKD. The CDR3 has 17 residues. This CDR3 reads CATSDRKRSTDTGELFF. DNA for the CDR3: TGTGCCACCAGTGATCGGAAGCGGAGTACGGACACCGGGGAGCTGTTTTTT.

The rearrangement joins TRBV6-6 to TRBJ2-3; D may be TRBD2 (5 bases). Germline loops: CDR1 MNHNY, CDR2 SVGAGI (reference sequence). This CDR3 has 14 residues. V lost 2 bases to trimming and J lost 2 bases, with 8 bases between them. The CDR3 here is CASSYGGHTDTQYF. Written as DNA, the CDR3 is TGTGCCAGCAGTTACGGCGGGCACACAGATACGCAGTATTTT.

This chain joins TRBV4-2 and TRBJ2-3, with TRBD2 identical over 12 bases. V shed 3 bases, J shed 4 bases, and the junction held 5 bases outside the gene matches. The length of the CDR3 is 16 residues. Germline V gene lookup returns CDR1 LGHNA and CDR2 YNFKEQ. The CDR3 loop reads CASSHGLAGPADTQYF. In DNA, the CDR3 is TGTGCCAGCAGCCACGGACTAGCGGGACCGGCAGATACGCAGTATTTT.

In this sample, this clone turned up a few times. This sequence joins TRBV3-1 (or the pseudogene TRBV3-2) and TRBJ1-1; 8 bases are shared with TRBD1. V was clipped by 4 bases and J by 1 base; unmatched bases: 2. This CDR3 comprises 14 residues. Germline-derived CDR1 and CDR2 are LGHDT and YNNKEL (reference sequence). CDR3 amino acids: CASSLGQGNTEAFF. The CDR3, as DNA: TGTGCCAGCAGCCTCGGACAGGGGAACACTGAAGCTTTCTTT.